Listed below are T cell receptor beta chains from one sample, sequenced in a study of T cells in Graves' hyperthyroidism and ophthalmopathy. TCRdb analysed the multiplex PCR reads with MiXCR anew, one entry per CDR3 protein. The table lists 600,000 or so distinct CDR3 sequences, approximately 44% of them singletons. The sequenced sample was peripheral blood or thyroid tissue (not recorded which). The receptors here all came from a woman aged 18-29 years with Graves' hyperthyroidism. Both conserved end residues are part of each CDR3.

V: TRBV10-3; J: TRBJ2-7; CDR3: CASSYLGKSYYEQYF
V: TRBV7-2; J: TRBJ2-5; CDR3: CASRPGRTGNQETQYF
V: TRBV20-1; J: TRBJ2-5; CDR3: CSATNGKETQYF
V: TRBV15; J: TRBJ2-5; CDR3: CATSSQDPGGETQYF
V: TRBV7-3; J: TRBJ1-2; CDR3: CASSPIYGYTF
V: TRBV5-1; J: TRBJ2-1; CDR3: CATRDRGNREQFF
V: TRBV14; J: TRBJ2-5; CDR3: CASSQGTRQYF
V: TRBV29-1; J: TRBJ1-2; CDR3: CSVVVSNGYTF
V: TRBV29-1; J: TRBJ1-5; CDR3: CSLDEGGQPQHF
V: TRBV20-1; J: TRBJ1-5; CDR3: CSASIGGSNQPQHF
V: TRBV7-9; J: TRBJ1-4; CDR3: CASSQNGPGRINEKLFF
V: TRBV20-1; J: TRBJ2-7; CDR3: CSARHGTGLTRPTYEQYF
V: TRBV4-2; J: TRBJ1-5; CDR3: CASSQGAAFSNQPQHF
V: TRBV10-3; J: TRBJ1-1; CDR3: CASTEGGSRAEAFF
V: TRBV7-2; J: TRBJ2-7; CDR3: CASSHLYEQYF
V: TRBV10-3; J: TRBJ1-4; CDR3: CASSYSMTVPNEKLFF
V: TRBV29-1; J: TRBJ1-1; CDR3: CSVTRTGALTEAFF
V: TRBV24-1; J: TRBJ2-7; CDR3: CATSDSQGTSGSIDEQYF
V: TRBV6-1; J: TRBJ1-1; CDR3: CASTPGSSDTEAFF
V: TRBV2; J: TRBJ2-5; CDR3: CASRTTGSWETQYF
V: TRBV24-1; J: TRBJ2-1; CDR3: CATSDSASYNEQFF
V: TRBV2; J: TRBJ2-2; CDR3: CASSPDSHTGELFF
V: TRBV7-9; J: TRBJ2-5; CDR3: CASSSLGQGGSYLQETQYF
V: TRBV7-3; J: TRBJ2-2; CDR3: CASSPGQQVELFF
V: TRBV9; J: TRBJ1-3; CDR3: CASSRTGIGNTIYF
V: TRBV2; J: TRBJ1-2; CDR3: CASSLPGQGNYGYTF
V: TRBV2; J: TRBJ1-4; CDR3: CASSPTGEREKLFF
V: TRBV2; J: TRBJ1-2; CDR3: CASSVKGFDYGYTF
V: TRBV20-1; J: TRBJ2-7; CDR3: CSALSLGDSYEQYF
V: TRBV20-1; J: TRBJ1-1; CDR3: CSHWTGGTEAFF
V: TRBV11-2; J: TRBJ2-5; CDR3: CASSLGHLETQYF
V: TRBV20-1; J: TRBJ2-3; CDR3: CSARVASTDTQYF
V: TRBV20-1; J: TRBJ1-1; CDR3: CSAWDSTNTEAFF
V: TRBV5-1; J: TRBJ1-5; CDR3: CASSLGGDGGNQPQHF
V: TRBV5-1; J: TRBJ2-5; CDR3: CASSLRGGTQYF
V: TRBV7-9; J: TRBJ2-7; CDR3: CASSQVVGLAEYEQYF
V: TRBV25-1; J: TRBJ1-1; CDR3: CASSGSSQVVETEAFF